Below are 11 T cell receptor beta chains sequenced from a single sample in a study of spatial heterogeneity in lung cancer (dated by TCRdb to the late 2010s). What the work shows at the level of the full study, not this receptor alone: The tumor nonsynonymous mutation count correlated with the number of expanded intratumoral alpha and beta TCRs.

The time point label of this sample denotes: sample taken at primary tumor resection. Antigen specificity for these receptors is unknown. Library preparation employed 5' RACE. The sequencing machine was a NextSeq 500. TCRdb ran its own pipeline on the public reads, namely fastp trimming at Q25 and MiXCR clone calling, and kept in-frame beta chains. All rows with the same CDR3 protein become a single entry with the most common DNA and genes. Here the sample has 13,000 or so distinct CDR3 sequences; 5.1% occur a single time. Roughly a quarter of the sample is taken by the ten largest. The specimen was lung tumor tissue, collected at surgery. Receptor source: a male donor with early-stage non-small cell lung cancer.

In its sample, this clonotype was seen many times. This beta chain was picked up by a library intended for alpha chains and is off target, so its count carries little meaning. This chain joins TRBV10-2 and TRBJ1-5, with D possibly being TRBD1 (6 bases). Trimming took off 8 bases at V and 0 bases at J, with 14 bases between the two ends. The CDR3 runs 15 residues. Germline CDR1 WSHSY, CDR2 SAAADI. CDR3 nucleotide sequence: TGCGCCAGCCGGGGGGGCGAATATAGCAATCAGCCCCAGCATTTT. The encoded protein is CASRGGEYSNQPQHF.

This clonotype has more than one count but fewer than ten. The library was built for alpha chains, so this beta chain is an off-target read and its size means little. CDR3 sequence: CASKLGGVNTEAFF. The CDR3 DNA follows: TGTGCCAGCAAACTAGGAGGAGTGAACACTGAAGCTTTCTTT. The V and J genes are TRBV7-2 and TRBJ1-1, with D unclear. Germline CDR1 is SGHTA and CDR2 is FQGNSA. The CDR3 is made up of 14 amino acids. V lost 7 bases and J 0 bases, leaving 12 bases between the germline ends.

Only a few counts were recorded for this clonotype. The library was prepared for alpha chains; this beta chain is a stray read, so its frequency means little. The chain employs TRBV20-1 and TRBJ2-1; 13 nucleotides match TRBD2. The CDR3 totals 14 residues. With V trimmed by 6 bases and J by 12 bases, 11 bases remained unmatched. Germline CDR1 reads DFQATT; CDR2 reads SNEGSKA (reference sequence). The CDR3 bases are TGCAGTGCGGAGGGGACTAGCGGGGAGATTGGGCAGTTCTTC. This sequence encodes CSAEGTSGEIGQFF.

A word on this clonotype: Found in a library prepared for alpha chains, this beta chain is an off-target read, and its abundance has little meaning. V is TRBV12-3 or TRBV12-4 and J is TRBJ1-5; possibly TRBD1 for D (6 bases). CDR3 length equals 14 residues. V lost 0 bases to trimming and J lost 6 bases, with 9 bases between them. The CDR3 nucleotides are TGTGCCAGCAGTTTAGCAGGGGGGATTCAGCCCCAGCATTTT. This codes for CASSLAGGIQPQHF.

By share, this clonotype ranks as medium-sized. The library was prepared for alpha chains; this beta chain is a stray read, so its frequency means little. CDR3 amino acids: CSASRRQGSEGYTF. Here the CDR3 DNA reads TGCAGTGCTAGCCGAAGACAGGGGTCCGAAGGCTACACCTTC. This rearrangement joins TRBV20-1 to TRBJ1-2; 8 positions agree with TRBD1. CDR3 size: 14 residues. V shed 3 bases and J 8 bases; nucleotides not matched to a gene: 11. Germline CDR1 DFQATT, CDR2 SNEGSKA (reference sequence).

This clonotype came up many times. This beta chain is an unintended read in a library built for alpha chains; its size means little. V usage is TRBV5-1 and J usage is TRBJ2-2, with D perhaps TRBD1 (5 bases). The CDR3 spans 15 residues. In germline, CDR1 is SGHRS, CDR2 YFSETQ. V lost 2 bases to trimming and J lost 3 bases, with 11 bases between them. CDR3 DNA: TGCGCCAGCAGCTTCGTAGGGGCGGACACCGGGGAGCTGTTTTTT. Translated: CASSFVGADTGELFF.

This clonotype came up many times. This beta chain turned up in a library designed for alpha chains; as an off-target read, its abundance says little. The CDR3 nucleotides are TGCGCCAGCAGCTTCCGGGACAGGGTTTCATCTAATGAAAAACTGTTTTTT. It encodes CASSFRDRVSSNEKLFF. The chain joins TRBV5-1 to TRBJ1-4, with 9 bases lining up with TRBD1. CDR1 and CDR2 from the germline V gene are SGHRS and YFSETQ. The CDR3 is 17 amino acids. The junction had 8 bases not matched to a gene; V was cut back by 2 bases and J by 3 bases.

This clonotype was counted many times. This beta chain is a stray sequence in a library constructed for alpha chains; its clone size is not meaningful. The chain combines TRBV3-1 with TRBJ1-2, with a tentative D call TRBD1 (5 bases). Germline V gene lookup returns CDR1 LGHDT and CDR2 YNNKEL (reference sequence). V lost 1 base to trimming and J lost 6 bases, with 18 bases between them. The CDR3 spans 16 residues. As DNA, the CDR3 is TGTGCCAGCAGCCAAGGTCGGAGGCAGGGAGACGATGGCTACACCTTC. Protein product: CASSQGRRQGDDGYTF.

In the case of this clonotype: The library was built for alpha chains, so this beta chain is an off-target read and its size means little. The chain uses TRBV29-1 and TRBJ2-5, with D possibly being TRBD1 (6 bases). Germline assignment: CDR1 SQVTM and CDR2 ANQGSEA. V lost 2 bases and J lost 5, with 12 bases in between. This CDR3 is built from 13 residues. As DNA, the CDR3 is TGCAGCGTTGAACTGGTTAGGGGGGAGACCCAGTACTTC. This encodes CSVELVRGETQYF.

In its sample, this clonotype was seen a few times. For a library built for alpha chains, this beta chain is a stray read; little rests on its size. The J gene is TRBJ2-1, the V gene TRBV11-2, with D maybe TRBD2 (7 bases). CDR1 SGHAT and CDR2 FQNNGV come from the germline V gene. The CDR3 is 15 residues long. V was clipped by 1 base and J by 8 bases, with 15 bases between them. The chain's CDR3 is CASSLAGGVGDEQFF. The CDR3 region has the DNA TGTGCCAGCAGCTTAGCGGGGGGCGTTGGAGATGAGCAGTTCTTC.

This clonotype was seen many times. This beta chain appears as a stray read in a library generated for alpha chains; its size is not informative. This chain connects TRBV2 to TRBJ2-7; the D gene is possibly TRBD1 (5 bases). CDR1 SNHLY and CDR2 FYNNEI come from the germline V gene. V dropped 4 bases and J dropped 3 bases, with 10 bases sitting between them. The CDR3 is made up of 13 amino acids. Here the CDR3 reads CASSGQGGYEQYF. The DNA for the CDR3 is TGTGCCAGCAGTGGCCAGGGTGGCTACGAGCAGTACTTC.